This T cell receptor (beta chain) stems from a study of cytomegalovirus exposure and HLA in healthy donors. Germline V gene sequence: CDR1 SEHNR, CDR2 FQNEAQ (reference sequence). This CDR3 has 13 amino acids. V dropped 9 bases and J dropped 5; count of bases not matched to a gene: 8. Primers included in the PCR were 60 Vbeta and 13 Jbeta primers. Method: immunoSEQ multiplex PCR; TCRdb's copy keeps in-frame clones and lacks some. The repertoire has around 200,000 clones, roughly 77% of them found once; the top ten carry approximately 5%. The genes are TRBV7-9 and TRBJ2-3; 7 bases match TRBD2. Input material: PBMCs. The clonotype originates from a man in his thirties or forties in good health and CMV-seropositive. The CDR3 DNA reads as TGTGCCAGGGGGGGAGGGCCGGAAGATACGCAGTATTTT. Encoded protein: CARGGGPEDTQYF.